This T cell receptor beta chain was identified in a study of cytomegalovirus exposure and HLA in healthy donors. About the research overall: T cells numbering around 180 million yielded some 110 million unique TCR beta sequences in an earlier analysis.

PCR amplification relied on 60 Vbeta primers (plus 13 Jbeta primers). The method was immunoSEQ multiplex PCR; TCRdb's version includes in-frame clones alone and lacks a portion of them. The table includes about 84,000 clones, approximately 78% detected once. In this sample, this clone turned up once. Its antigen is currently unknown. Study-level findings and limits: Highest at DRB1 and lowest at HLA-C, TCR association rates differed among HLA loci in a later analysis.

Sequences were obtained from PBMCs. This TCR derives from a male donor in good health and CMV-seropositive.

Here the CDR3 reads CASSWGTGRGVGEAFF. CDR3 in DNA: TGCGCCAGCAGCTGGGGGACAGGGAGGGGCGTCGGGGAAGCTTTCTTT. V usage is TRBV5-1 and J usage is TRBJ1-1; 9 bases align to TRBD1. The ends lost 3 bases at V and 8 bases at J; junction bases unmatched: 14. CDR1 SGHRS and CDR2 YFSETQ come from the germline V gene. The CDR3 has 16 residues.